The entry below gives a single TCR beta chain sequence along with its context. Its target is not known. A read error may account for a junction end that differs from germline. The record originates from a study of T cells in Graves' hyperthyroidism and ophthalmopathy. Germline V gene lookup returns CDR1 DFQATT and CDR2 SNEGSKA (reference sequence). The CDR3 has 15 amino acids. Study results and limitations: Model predictions of ophthalmopathy came a median approximately 6.8 months before onset.

RNA transcripts provided the source from which TCR beta CDR3 regions were amplified. The TCR CDR3 was amplified in a first-round RT-PCR using the HTBI primer set. TCRdb processed the multiplex PCR reads anew with MiXCR; each CDR3 protein has one entry. Of hundreds of thousands of distinct CDR3 sequences detected, around 16% appear once; the ten largest clones hold roughly 13%. Patients counted as stable if ophthalmopathy did not develop within 18 months. Source material for PBMCs was less than 12 ml fresh peripheral blood. The sample consisted of blood. This chain links TRBV20-1 with TRBJ2-7; TRBD2 matches 10 bases. This sequence originates from a woman aged 18-30 years with Graves' hyperthyroidism. The CDR3 coding sequence is TGCAGTGCTAGAGATACGGCTAGCGGGAGAGAAGAGCGGTACTTC. This translates into CSARDTASGREERYF.